The TCR beta chain under discussion was sequenced for a study of identical twins. On this clonotype: Its target is not known.

TCRdb reanalysed the 5' RACE reads using MiXCR and keeps one entry per CDR3 protein. The sample consists of under 400,000 distinct CDR3 sequences, roughly 9% of them appearing once. Study-wide results and caveats: Invariant MAIT and iNKT cells could partly confound zero-insertion analyses. Weaker excess twin sharing was observed in beta out-of-frame sequences.

The CDR3 loop spans 13 amino acids. The germline CDR1 and CDR2 sequences are SGHRS and YFSETQ. Trimming took off 6 bases at V and 5 bases at J, with 11 bases between the two ends. Healthy Caucasians supplied all donations. Sample: naive T cells sorted from blood. This sequence was found in a woman between 50 and 59 years old in good health. The chain links TRBV5-1 to TRBJ1-4; D gene uncertain. The CDR3: CASTRDLNEKLFF. The CDR3 DNA is TGCGCCAGCACGCGCGATCTCAATGAAAAACTGTTTTTT.